A single sample is the source of the 18 T cell receptor beta chains below, sequenced in a study of cytotoxic CD8 clonotypes in ibrutinib-treated CLL (dated by TCRdb to the early 2020s). The protocol used for the library was the immunoSEQ multiplex PCR assay. TCRdb's version of the immuneACCESS table is confined to in-frame rearrangements and falls short of the full clone set. An unresolved V gene accounts for under half of the shortfall where checked; the remainder is of unknown origin. The sample contains 150,000 or so clones, about 84% of them found a single time. 7.5% to 8% of the sample goes to the ten largest clones. This specimen was PBMCs, taken after 36 months of ibrutinib treatment. The receptors derive from a human donor with chronic lymphocytic leukemia.

The chain is built from TRBV7-9 and TRBJ2-3; D might be TRBD2 (7 bases). Germline V gives CDR1 SEHNR, CDR2 FQNEAQ (reference sequence). Trimming pared 5 bases from V and 8 bases from J, leaving 23 bases between. The CDR3 is 16 residues long. The CDR3 protein is CASSPVLGRVGGTQYF. CDR3 nucleotides: TGTGCCAGCAGCCCCGTTTTGGGGAGGGTAGGGGGTACGCAGTATTTT.

In its sample, this clone was seen a few times. V is TRBV18 and J is TRBJ1-2, with D hard to call. The CDR3 runs 15 residues. V dropped 1 base and J dropped 8 bases, with 17 bases sitting between them. In germline, CDR1 is KGHSH, CDR2 LQKENI. This CDR3 reads CASSPQHAPGLGYTF. The CDR3 DNA sequence: TGTGCCAGCTCACCACAACATGCCCCTGGGCTAGGCTACACCTTC.

The chain carries TRBV6-6 and TRBJ2-2; D possibly corresponds to TRBD2 (6 bases). The CDR3 covers 15 residues. The V end lost 6 bases, the J end lost 3 bases, and 14 bases lay between the germline ends. Germline-derived CDR1 and CDR2 are MNHNY and SVGAGI (reference sequence). This CDR3 is CASSPGLGYTGELFF. In DNA, the CDR3 is TGTGCCAGCAGCCCGGGACTGGGATACACCGGGGAGCTGTTTTTT.

The J gene is TRBJ1-1, the V gene TRBV2; D uncertain. CDR1 and CDR2 (germline): SNHLY, FYNNEI. The length of the CDR3 is 13 residues. Trimming took off 8 bases at V and 0 bases at J, with 10 bases between the two ends. The CDR3 spells CASQRRMNTEAFF. In DNA form, the CDR3 reads TGTGCCAGCCAGAGGCGGATGAACACTGAAGCTTTCTTT.

The chain combines TRBV6-5 with TRBJ1-1; D not certain. The CDR3 loop spans 13 amino acids. Germline CDR1 and CDR2: MNHEY and SVGAGI. V was trimmed by 5 bases and J by 0 bases, leaving 7 bases between them. The CDR3: CASSQAVNTEAFF. The CDR3 coding sequence is TGTGCCAGCAGTCAAGCAGTGAACACTGAAGCTTTCTTT.

This sequence joins TRBV6-1 and TRBJ1-5; TRBD1 agrees at 9 bases. The CDR3 runs 15 residues. Germline lookup yields CDR1 MNHNS and CDR2 SASEGT. The V and J ends lost 3 bases and 7 bases, in that order; junction bases with no gene match: 7. This CDR3 reads CASSEGTGYSQPQHF. CDR3 nucleotide sequence: TGTGCCAGCAGTGAGGGGACAGGGTACTCCCAGCCCCAGCATTTT.

The V and J genes are TRBV5-1 and TRBJ1-2; 8 bases line up with TRBD1. Germline CDR1 SGHRS, CDR2 YFSETQ. The CDR3 is 15 residues long. Trimming took 1 base from V and 6 from J; bases not matched to a gene: 8. The DNA of the CDR3 is TGCGCCAGCAGCTTGACGTCAGGGGGCTACGATGGCTACACCTTC. It encodes CASSLTSGGYDGYTF.

The chain couples TRBV30 to TRBJ1-3; D gene unclear. Germline loops: CDR1 GTSNPN, CDR2 SVGIG (reference sequence). V was cut by 2 bases and J by 0 bases, with 8 bases left in between. CDR3 length equals 14 residues. The CDR3 nucleotides read TGTGCCTGGAGTCCGGGAATCTCTGGAAACACCATATATTTT. Protein sequence: CAWSPGISGNTIYF. The full variable domain, rest sourced from reference TRBV30 and TRBJ1-3, is SQTIHQWPATLVQPVGSPLSLECTVEGTSNPNLYWYRQAAGRGLQLLFYSVGIGQISSEVPQNLSASRPQDRQFILSSKKLLLSDSGFYLCAWSPGISGNTIYFGEGSWLTVV.

J is TRBJ1-3 and V is TRBV2, with 8 bases identical to TRBD1. This CDR3 has 14 residues. Germline CDR1 and CDR2: SNHLY and FYNNEI. After removal of 3 bases from V and 5 bases from J, the junction contained 3 bases not matched to a gene. CDR3 DNA: TGTGCCAGCAGTGACCCAGGGGGCAGAAACACCATATATTTT. Encoded protein: CASSDPGGRNTIYF.

This clone was seen only once. This rearrangement joins TRBV30 to TRBJ2-1; 10 bases fit TRBD2. CDR3 length equals 15 residues. After removal of 4 bases from V and 4 bases from J, the junction contained 7 bases not matched to a gene. Germline assignment: CDR1 GTSNPN and CDR2 SVGIG (reference sequence). The CDR3 DNA reads as TGTGCCTGGAACGATAGGACTAGCGGTTACAATGAGCAGTTCTTC. Amino acid sequence: CAWNDRTSGYNEQFF.

The V call is TRBV28, the J call TRBJ2-3; the D is unclear. There are 14 residues in the CDR3. V was shortened by 3 bases and J by 2 bases, with 9 bases between the two germline ends. The germline V gene has CDR1 MDHEN and CDR2 SYDVKM. CDR3 residues: CASSFGAFTDTQYF. The CDR3 DNA reads TGTGCCAGCAGTTTCGGAGCTTTCACAGATACGCAGTATTTT.

V gene TRBV6-1 combines with J gene TRBJ1-3; no clear D. Germline CDR1 is MNHNS and CDR2 is SASEGT. This CDR3 has 15 amino acids. V shed 6 bases and J shed 3 bases, with 15 bases lying between them. CDR3 coding DNA: TGTGCCAGCAGACCCCCCCAGGATCATGGAAACACCATATATTTT. Translating it yields CASRPPQDHGNTIYF.

The CDR3 loop reads CASSLKGLGGGTDTQYF. CDR3 coding DNA: TGTGCCAGCAGCTTGAAGGGTCTGGGGGGGGGCACAGATACGCAGTATTTT. V gene TRBV5-4 combines with J gene TRBJ2-3; 7 bases are a match to TRBD2. Germline CDR1 reads SGHNT; CDR2 reads YYREEE (reference sequence). There are 17 residues in the CDR3. J was trimmed by 1 base and V by 1 base; bases with no gene match: 9.

The rearrangement uses TRBV7-9 and TRBJ2-7; D remains unclear. CDR1 is SEHNR and CDR2 is FQNEAQ in the germline V gene (reference sequence). The length of the CDR3 is 13 residues. V dropped 1 base and J dropped 3 bases, with 7 bases sitting between them. The CDR3 bases are TGTGCCAGCAGCTTAGTTGCTGACTACGAGCAGTACTTC. This codes for CASSLVADYEQYF.

This clone was observed once. The chain joins TRBV11-2 to TRBJ2-7, with D perhaps TRBD1 (6 bases). Trimming removed 5 bases at V and 2 bases at J, with 13 bases between. The CDR3 contains 14 residues. Germline V gene data show CDR1 as SGHAT and CDR2 as FQNNGV. This CDR3 reads CASSPLDRPYEQYF. Here the CDR3 DNA reads TGTGCCAGCAGCCCCCTCGACAGGCCCTACGAGCAGTACTTC.

The chain couples TRBV4-1 to TRBJ2-4; a possible D gene is TRBD1 (5 bases). Trimming stripped 1 base from V and 0 bases from J, with 10 bases between. This CDR3 spans 16 amino acids. Germline-derived CDR1 and CDR2 are MGHRA and YSYEKL. The CDR3 bases are TGCGCCAGCAGCCAAGGACAGCCACTAGCCAAAAACATTCAGTACTTC. Its protein is CASSQGQPLAKNIQYF.

The V gene is TRBV4-1, the J gene TRBJ2-1, with a possible D match to TRBD2 (6 bases). CDR1 is MGHRA and CDR2 is YSYEKL in the germline V gene. V was cut by 4 bases and J by 9 bases, with 25 bases left in between. The CDR3 contains 17 residues. CDR3 DNA: TGCGCCAGCAGCCGTGTCTTTTATGCGGGGAAGGGGTTTGAGCAGTTCTTC. It encodes CASSRVFYAGKGFEQFF.

The J gene is TRBJ1-2, the V gene TRBV27; D unclear. V was shortened by 6 bases and J by 7 bases, with 15 bases between the two germline ends. CDR1 and CDR2 from the germline V gene are MNHEY and SMNVEV (reference sequence). The CDR3 covers 13 residues. The DNA for the CDR3 is TGTGCCAGCAGCGATACAGTCACAACTGGCTACACCTTC. This encodes CASSDTVTTGYTF.